This T cell receptor beta chain was sequenced for a study of T-cell memory formation after mild COVID-19. This clonotype was observed at least ten times. Constant-segment primers were used for 5'RACE, and the resulting TCR alpha and TCR beta cDNA libraries carried sample barcodes and UMIs. Each CDR3 protein is one row after TCRdb ran MiXCR on the 5' RACE reads. The repertoire includes under 300,000 distinct CDR3 sequences, around 17% of them detected once, and 3.5% sits in the top ten. The sample consisted of PBMCs or a T cell subset sorted from them (not recorded which). The TCR originated in a man between 18 and 29 years old who had mild COVID-19 (a few samples of this study predate the infection). Cell type and time point are not known.

The CDR3 nucleotides read TGTGCCAGCAGCCAAATGGACACTGAAGCTTTCTTT. Translation gives CASSQMDTEAFF. V is TRBV6-5 and J is TRBJ1-1, with unresolved D. V gave up 6 bases and J gave up 3 bases, with 8 bases separating them. CDR3 length: 12 residues. Germline V lookup: CDR1 MNHEY, CDR2 SVGAGI.